This T cell receptor beta chain was identified during a study of blood T cell repertoires in COVID-19. Germline values: CDR1 MDHEN, CDR2 SYDVKM. Trimming took 3 bases from V and 4 from J; bases not matched to a gene: 8. This CDR3 spans 15 amino acids. The protocol was immunoSEQ multiplex PCR, while the TCRdb copy is restricted to in-frame clones and leaves out a portion. The table includes about 430,000 clones, 88% detected once. This clone was seen once. V is TRBV28 and J is TRBJ1-2; 7 nucleotides match TRBD1. Sequencing was done on a sample of PBMCs or T cells enriched from blood (not recorded which). This receptor was obtained from a woman in her twenties or thirties with acute COVID-19. The CDR3 coding sequence is TGTGCCAGCAGTTTCTATCGGACAGGTCGCTATGGCTACACCTTC. Translating it yields CASSFYRTGRYGYTF.